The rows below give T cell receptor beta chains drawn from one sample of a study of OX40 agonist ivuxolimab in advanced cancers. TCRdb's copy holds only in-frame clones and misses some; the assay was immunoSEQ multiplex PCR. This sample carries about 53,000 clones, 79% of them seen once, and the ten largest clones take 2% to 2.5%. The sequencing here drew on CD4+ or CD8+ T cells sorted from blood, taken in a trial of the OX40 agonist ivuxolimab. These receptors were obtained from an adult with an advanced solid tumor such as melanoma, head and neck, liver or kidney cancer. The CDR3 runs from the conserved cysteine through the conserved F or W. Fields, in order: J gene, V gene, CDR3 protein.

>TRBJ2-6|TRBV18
CASSPRPGAYSGANVLTF
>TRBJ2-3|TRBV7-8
CASSRRAGADKDTQYF
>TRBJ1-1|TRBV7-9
CASSLAVSRRNTEAFF
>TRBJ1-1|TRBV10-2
CASRSNEAFF
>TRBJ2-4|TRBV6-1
CASSEYTSGPNIQYF
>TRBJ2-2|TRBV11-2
CASSLGAGNTGELFF
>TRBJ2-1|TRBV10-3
CAISEMSNEQFF
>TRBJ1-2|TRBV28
CASSEGGGRHYGYTF
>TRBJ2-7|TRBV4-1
CASSQTSSALGYEQYF
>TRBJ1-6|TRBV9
CASSEGLQGPLLSSPLHF
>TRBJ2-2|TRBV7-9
CASSSPRYLAGGTGELFF
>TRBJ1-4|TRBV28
CASSLKAGNEKLFF
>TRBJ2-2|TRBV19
CASSHRGNMAGELFF
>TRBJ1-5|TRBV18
CASSSSGGGQPQHF
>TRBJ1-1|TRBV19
CASSPLPGRGAEAFF
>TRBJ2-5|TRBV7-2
CASSLGQRETQYF
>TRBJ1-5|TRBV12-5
CASANQGFQPQHF
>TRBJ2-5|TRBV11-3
CASSRSGETQYF
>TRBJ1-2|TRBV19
CASRRQGLDGYTF
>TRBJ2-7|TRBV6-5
CAISYLRGERYEQYF
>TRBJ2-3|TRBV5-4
CASSLFSGGGTDTQYF
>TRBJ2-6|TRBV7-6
CASSLVRGSGANVLTF
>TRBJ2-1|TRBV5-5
CASSLPLRTVYNEQFF
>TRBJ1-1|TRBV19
CASSTHQGKTEAFF
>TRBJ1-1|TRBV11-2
CASSLERGAEAFF
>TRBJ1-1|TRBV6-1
CASSNDRDTEAFF
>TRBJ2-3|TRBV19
CASSIVRLAGGNTDTQYF
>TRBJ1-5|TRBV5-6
CASSLRARDSQPQHF
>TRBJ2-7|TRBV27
CASSLYGERPYEQYF
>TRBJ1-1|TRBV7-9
CASSSQMNTEAFF
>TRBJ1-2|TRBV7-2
CASSLGLTNYGYTF
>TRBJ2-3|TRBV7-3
CASSQAYTDTQYF
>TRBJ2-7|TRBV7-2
CASSLQTAGVEQYF
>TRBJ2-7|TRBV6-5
CASSYGVPPGEQYF
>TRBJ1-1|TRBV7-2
CASSPPSGGVNTEAFF
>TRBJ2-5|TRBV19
CASSPRWGSQETQYF
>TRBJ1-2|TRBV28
CASSLWTGPANYGYTF
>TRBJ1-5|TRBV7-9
CASIPRGGNQPQHF
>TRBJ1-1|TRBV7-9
CASGLDTSNTEAFF
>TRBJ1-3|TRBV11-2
CASLGPGQGGNTIYF
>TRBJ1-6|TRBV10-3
CAIRQGASDNSPLHF
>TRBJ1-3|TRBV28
CASSLQDTYGSGNTIYF
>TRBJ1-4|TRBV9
CASGGLATNEKLFF
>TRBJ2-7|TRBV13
CASSPGQGREQYF
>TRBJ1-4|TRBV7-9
CASSPKRRLGEKLFF
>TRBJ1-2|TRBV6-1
CASSEGDRAYGYTF
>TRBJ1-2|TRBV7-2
CASSPGAGDYGYTF
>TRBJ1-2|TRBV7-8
CASSAQGRNYGYTF